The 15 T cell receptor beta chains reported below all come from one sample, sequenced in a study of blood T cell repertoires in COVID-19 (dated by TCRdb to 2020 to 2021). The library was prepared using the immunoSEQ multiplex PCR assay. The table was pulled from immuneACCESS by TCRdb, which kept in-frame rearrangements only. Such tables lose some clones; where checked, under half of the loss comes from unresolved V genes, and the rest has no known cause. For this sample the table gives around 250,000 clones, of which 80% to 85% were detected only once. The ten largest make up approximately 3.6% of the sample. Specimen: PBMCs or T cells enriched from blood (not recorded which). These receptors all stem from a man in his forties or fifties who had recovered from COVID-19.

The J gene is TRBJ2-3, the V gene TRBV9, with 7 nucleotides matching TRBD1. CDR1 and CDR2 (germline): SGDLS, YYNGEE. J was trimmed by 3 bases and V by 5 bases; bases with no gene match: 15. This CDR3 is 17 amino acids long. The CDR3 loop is CASSTYPRGLVTDTQYF. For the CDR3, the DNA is TGTGCCAGCAGTACCTACCCTAGGGGGCTCGTTACAGATACGCAGTATTTT.

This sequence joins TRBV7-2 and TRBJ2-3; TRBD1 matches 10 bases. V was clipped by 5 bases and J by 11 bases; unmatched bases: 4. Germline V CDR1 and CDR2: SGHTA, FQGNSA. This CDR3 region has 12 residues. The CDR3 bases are TGTGCCAGCAGCCGCGGACAGGGGGAGCAGTATTTT. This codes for CASSRGQGEQYF.

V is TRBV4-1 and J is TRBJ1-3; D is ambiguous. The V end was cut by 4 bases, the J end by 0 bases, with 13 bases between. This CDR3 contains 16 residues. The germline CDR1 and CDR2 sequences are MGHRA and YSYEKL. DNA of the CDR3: TGCGCCAGCAGCCTATCTCAGGTGCTCTCTGGAAACACCATATATTTT. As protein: CASSLSQVLSGNTIYF.

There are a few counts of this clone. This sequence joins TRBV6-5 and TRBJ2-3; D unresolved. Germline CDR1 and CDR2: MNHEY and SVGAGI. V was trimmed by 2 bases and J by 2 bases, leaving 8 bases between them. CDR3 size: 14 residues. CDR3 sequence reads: CASSYNLHTDTQYF. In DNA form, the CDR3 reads TGTGCCAGCAGTTACAATTTACACACAGATACGCAGTATTTT.

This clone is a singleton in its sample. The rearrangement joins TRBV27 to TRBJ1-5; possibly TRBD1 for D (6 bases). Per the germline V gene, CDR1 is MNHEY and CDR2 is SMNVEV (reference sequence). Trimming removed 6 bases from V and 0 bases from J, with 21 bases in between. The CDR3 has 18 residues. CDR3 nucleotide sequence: TGTGCCAGCAGCAGCCTAGGGGGGGGCACGAATAGCAATCAGCCCCAGCATTTT. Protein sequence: CASSSLGGGTNSNQPQHF.

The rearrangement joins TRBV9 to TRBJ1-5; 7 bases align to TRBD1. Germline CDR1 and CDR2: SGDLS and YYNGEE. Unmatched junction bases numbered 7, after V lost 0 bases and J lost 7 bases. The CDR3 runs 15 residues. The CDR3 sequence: CASSVVGTGDQPQHF. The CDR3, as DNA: TGTGCCAGCAGCGTAGTCGGAACAGGGGACCAGCCCCAGCATTTT.

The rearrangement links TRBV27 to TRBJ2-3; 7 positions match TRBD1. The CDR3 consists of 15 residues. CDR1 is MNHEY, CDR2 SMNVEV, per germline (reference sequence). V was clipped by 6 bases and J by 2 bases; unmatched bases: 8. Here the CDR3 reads CASSLGTVFTDTQYF. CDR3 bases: TGTGCCAGCAGCCTCGGGACAGTATTCACAGATACGCAGTATTTT.

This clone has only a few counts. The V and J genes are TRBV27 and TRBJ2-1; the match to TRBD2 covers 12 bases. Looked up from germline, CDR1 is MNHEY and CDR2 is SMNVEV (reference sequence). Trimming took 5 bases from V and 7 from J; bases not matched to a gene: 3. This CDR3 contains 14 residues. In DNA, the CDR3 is TGTGCCAGCAGTCCTAGCGGGAGGGTGAATGAGCAGTTCTTC. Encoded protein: CASSPSGRVNEQFF.

CDR3 amino acids: CASSPPGRGTEAFF. Written as DNA, the CDR3 is TGTGCCAGCAGCCCCCCTGGAAGGGGCACTGAAGCTTTCTTT. V gene TRBV3-1 (or the pseudogene TRBV3-2) combines with J gene TRBJ1-1, with a weak D call TRBD1 (5 bases). The V end lost 4 bases, the J end lost 4 bases, and 13 bases lay between the germline ends. The CDR3 totals 14 residues. Per germline, CDR1 LGHDT and CDR2 YNNKEL (reference sequence).

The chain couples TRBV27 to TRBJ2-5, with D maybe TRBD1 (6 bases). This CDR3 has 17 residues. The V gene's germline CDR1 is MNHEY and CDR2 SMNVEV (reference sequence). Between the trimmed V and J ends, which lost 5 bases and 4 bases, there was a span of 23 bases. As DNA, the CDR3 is TGTGCCAGCAGTCCGAGGGGAAGACAGGTCTACCGAGAGACCCAGTACTTC. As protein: CASSPRGRQVYRETQYF.

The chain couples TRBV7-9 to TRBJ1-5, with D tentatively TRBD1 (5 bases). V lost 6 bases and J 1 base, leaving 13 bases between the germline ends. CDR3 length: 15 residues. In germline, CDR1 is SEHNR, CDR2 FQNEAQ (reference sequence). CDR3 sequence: CASSRDSGSNQPQHF. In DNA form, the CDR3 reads TGTGCCAGCAGTCGGGACTCCGGGAGCAATCAGCCCCAGCATTTT.

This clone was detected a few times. CDR3 region: CASSLTGARRNTEAFF. CDR3 coding DNA: TGTGCCAGCAGTTTAACAGGGGCAAGGCGGAACACTGAAGCTTTCTTT. The chain employs TRBV6-5 and TRBJ1-1; the match to TRBD1 covers 7 bases. Germline assignment: CDR1 MNHEY and CDR2 SVGAGI. After removal of 4 bases from V and 1 base from J, the junction contained 9 bases not matched to a gene. This CDR3 spans 16 amino acids.

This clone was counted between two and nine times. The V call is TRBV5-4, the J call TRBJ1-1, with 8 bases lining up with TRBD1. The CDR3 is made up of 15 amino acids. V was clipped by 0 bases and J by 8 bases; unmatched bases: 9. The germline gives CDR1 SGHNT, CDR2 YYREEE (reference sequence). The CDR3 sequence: CASSLAGINRGEAFF. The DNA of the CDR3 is TGTGCCAGCAGCTTGGCCGGTATTAACAGGGGGGAAGCTTTCTTT.

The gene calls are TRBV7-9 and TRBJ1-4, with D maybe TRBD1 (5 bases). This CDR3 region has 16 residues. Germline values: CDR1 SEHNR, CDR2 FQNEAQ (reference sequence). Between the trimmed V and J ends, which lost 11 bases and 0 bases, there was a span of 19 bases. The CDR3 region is CASSPGGRATNEKLFF. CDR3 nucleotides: TGTGCCTCCTCACCGGGGGGTCGGGCAACTAATGAAAAACTGTTTTTT.

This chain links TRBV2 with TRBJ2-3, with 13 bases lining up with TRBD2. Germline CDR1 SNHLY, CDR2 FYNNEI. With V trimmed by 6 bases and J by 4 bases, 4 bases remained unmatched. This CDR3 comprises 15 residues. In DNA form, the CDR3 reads TGTGCCAGCAGGGGACTAGCGGGACCCGCAGATACGCAGTATTTT. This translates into CASRGLAGPADTQYF.